This TCR beta chain was recorded in a study of T cell responses to AZD1222 COVID-19 vaccine. The CDR3 contains 12 residues. V lost 3 bases and J lost 8, with 10 bases in between. General study points: The study reported that nearly half of spike-specific TCRs target unmutated variant regions. Just 5 to 7 AZD1222 recipients tested seropositive at baseline.

In regard to this clone: No antigen is known for it.

Clones were read by immunoSEQ multiplex PCR, and TCRdb kept only the in-frame ones, dropping some. The sample lists roughly 200,000 clones, roughly 88% occurring once. This TCR was recovered from an adult in good health. V usage is TRBV12-3 or TRBV12-4 and J usage is TRBJ1-2; maybe TRBD1 (5 bases). The sample was peripheral blood, taken on day 0 of AZD1222 vaccination. The CDR3 region has the DNA TGTGCCAGCAGTTTTGAGGGGTACGGCTACACCTTC. Protein sequence: CASSFEGYGYTF.